Included here is one T cell receptor beta chain sequence, with context. In its sample, this clone was seen once. The target of this receptor is not known. No base quality values were provided; no much bigger clone lies one nucleotide off. TCRbeta CDR3 regions were amplified from genomic DNA by means of the immunoSEQ Assay, a bias-controlled multiplex PCR. On the study's bioinformatics: Within the assay, amplification of reference gene primers was used to estimate how many nucleated cells each sample contained. To quantify the absolute abundance of each unique TCRbeta CDR3 rearrangement, sequence reads were collapsed and filtered. Productive Simpson clonality was computed per sample as the square root of Simpson's diversity index over productive rearrangements. Sourced from immuneACCESS, this table was stored by TCRdb with only in-frame sequences that have V and J called. A share of the clones is absent; for the studies checked, an unresolved V gene accounts for under half, and the remainder has no known explanation. The V and J calls and clone size come from that table; D and trimming were worked out from the DNA. The sample table records 100,000 to 150,000 clones; around 88% of these occur just once. About 4.1% of the sample is taken by the ten largest.

One collaborating source in Seattle enrolled patients while the patients were actively infected and followed the patients over time throughout the course of disease. The collaborating institutions used their own protocols to collect whole blood in K2EDTA tubes. For TCRbeta analysis, collaborators shipped samples in one of three forms: frozen whole blood, isolated PBMCs, or DNA extracted from either of those sample types. Germline trimming amounts to 3 bases on V and 4 bases on J, with 13 as the count of junction bases outside the gene matches. The CDR3 measures 17 amino acids from cysteine to phenylalanine. Just CDR3 DNA is preserved here, 51 bases in frame from base 1. The germline V gene encodes CDR1 LNHDA and CDR2 SQIVND (reference sequence). This sample was included in a study of blood T cell repertoires in COVID-19 (dated by TCRdb to 2018 to 2020). In terms of the full investigation: The collaborator samples originated in the United States, Italy and Spain and spanned the acute and convalescent phases of COVID-19. The prospective study material was composed of cDNA or gDNA derived from T cells, B-cell-depleted T cells, or PBMCs. The dataset comprised deeply sampled blood TCRbeta repertoires from subjects exposed to, actively infected with, or recovered from COVID-19. A freely available public database, intended as a resource for researchers studying the immune response to SARS-CoV-2, is where the repertoires were released. The samples were drawn from the first 160 participants of the ongoing ImmuneRACE study and from 1,254 subjects provided by 6 global collaborators. Sample metadata almost always included a de-identified subject ID, COVID-19 status, age in years and sex. Where available, HLA class I and class II types were taken from metadata supplied by the sample provider and were not determined by assay-based typing. Results and caveats for the whole study, not just this receptor: Clinical and demographic metadata were provided uncurated, with the amount varying by source and participant.

Material for sequencing was peripheral blood. The chain uses TRBV19 and TRBJ2-7, with 9 bases matching TRBD2. The receptor was derived from a man aged 60-69 years with COVID-19, enrolled during active disease. The encoded CDR3 is CASSIALAAGGRYEQYF. The DNA sequence is as follows: TGTGCCAGTAGTATCGCCTTAGCTGCGGGGGGGCGGTACGAGCAGTACTTC.